A selection of T cell receptor beta chains follows, all from one sample in a study of technical replicates of blood from several donors. Repertoires were generated with immunoSEQ multiplex PCR, while TCRdb's copy carries only in-frame clones and drops some. The sample lists over 50,000 clones, about 96% occurring once. Sequencing was carried out using T cells isolated from PBMCs. Source of these receptors: a human donor in good health. Both conserved end residues are part of each CDR3. Fields, in order: D gene, J gene, V gene, clone size, CDR3 DNA, CDR3 protein. A D gene is named only where the DNA matches it firmly. Not every row has a clone size; where given, it reads once, few, many or a size class.

D gene: TRBD1
J gene: TRBJ2-5
V gene: TRBV30
clone size: -
CDR3 DNA: TGTGCCTGGAGTGTACGGACAGGTCGAGAGACCCAGTACTTC
CDR3 protein: CAWSVRTGRETQYF

D gene: TRBD1
J gene: TRBJ1-5
V gene: TRBV2
clone size: -
CDR3 DNA: TGTGCCAGCAGCTACCAGGGGGCTAATCAGCCCCAGCATTTT
CDR3 protein: CASSYQGANQPQHF

D gene: -
J gene: TRBJ2-3
V gene: TRBV27
clone size: -
CDR3 DNA: TGTGCCAGCAGTATTCAGGACACAGATACGCAGTATTTT
CDR3 protein: CASSIQDTDTQYF

D gene: TRBD1
J gene: TRBJ2-1
V gene: TRBV6-4
clone size: once
CDR3 DNA: TGTGCCAGCAGTGATACTGACAGGGGGCGAGGTAAGAGGGGCCCCAATGAGCAGTTCTTC
CDR3 protein: CASSDTDRGRGKRGPNEQFF

D gene: -
J gene: TRBJ1-2
V gene: TRBV29-1
clone size: -
CDR3 DNA: TGCAGCGTGAAGGCGGATTATGGCTACACCTTC
CDR3 protein: CSVKADYGYTF

D gene: TRBD2
J gene: TRBJ2-7
V gene: TRBV4-2
clone size: -
CDR3 DNA: TGTGCCAGCAGCCAAAGACTAGCGGGCTCCTACGAGCAGTACTTC
CDR3 protein: CASSQRLAGSYEQYF

D gene: TRBD2
J gene: TRBJ2-7
V gene: TRBV6-1
clone size: -
CDR3 DNA: TGTGCCAGCAGACCTGGGGAGGGAGGGCTCTACGAGCAGTACTTC
CDR3 protein: CASRPGEGGLYEQYF

D gene: -
J gene: TRBJ2-1
V gene: TRBV9
clone size: -
CDR3 DNA: TGTGCCAGCAGCGTTCTAGGGGTGGGGATCTACAATGAGCAGTTCTTC
CDR3 protein: CASSVLGVGIYNEQFF

D gene: -
J gene: TRBJ2-2
V gene: TRBV10-1
clone size: -
CDR3 DNA: TGCGCCAGCAGTGAGGGGGACACTTTCACCGGGGAGCTGTTTTTT
CDR3 protein: CASSEGDTFTGELFF

D gene: TRBD1
J gene: TRBJ2-3
V gene: TRBV27
clone size: -
CDR3 DNA: TGTGCCAGCAGTTTACGGGTGGGACAGAGGACAGATACGCAGTATTTT
CDR3 protein: CASSLRVGQRTDTQYF

D gene: -
J gene: TRBJ1-3
V gene: TRBV7-9
clone size: -
CDR3 DNA: TGTGCCAGCAGCTTACCGGGAGGGTTCTCTGGAAACACCATATATTTT
CDR3 protein: CASSLPGGFSGNTIYF

D gene: -
J gene: TRBJ1-2
V gene: TRBV9
clone size: -
CDR3 DNA: TGTGCCAGCTCCCGGGTAGTGCTACAGGCCCTATATGGCTACACCTTC
CDR3 protein: CASSRVVLQALYGYTF

D gene: -
J gene: TRBJ2-3
V gene: TRBV4-1
clone size: -
CDR3 DNA: TGCGCCAGCAGCCAATTGTTTCGTCAGGCAGCCCGGGATACGCAGTATTTT
CDR3 protein: CASSQLFRQAARDTQYF

D gene: -
J gene: TRBJ1-1
V gene: TRBV19
clone size: -
CDR3 DNA: TGTGCCAGTGGCCAGGGCGGGGCCAGACACACTGAAGCTTTCTTT
CDR3 protein: CASGQGGARHTEAFF

D gene: TRBD1
J gene: TRBJ2-7
V gene: TRBV19
clone size: -
CDR3 DNA: TGTGCCAGTAGTATAGGTTGGCAGGGGGCCTTCTACGAGCAGTACTTC
CDR3 protein: CASSIGWQGAFYEQYF

D gene: TRBD1
J gene: TRBJ2-7
V gene: TRBV6-1
clone size: once
CDR3 DNA: TGTGCCAGCACCCTGACAGGGTACAAGCAGTACTTC
CDR3 protein: CASTLTGYKQYF

D gene: TRBD1
J gene: TRBJ1-5
V gene: TRBV9
clone size: -
CDR3 DNA: TGTGCCAGCAGCGAAGGGACAGGGGATCAGCCCCAGCATTTT
CDR3 protein: CASSEGTGDQPQHF

D gene: -
J gene: TRBJ2-7
V gene: TRBV6-1
clone size: -
CDR3 DNA: TGTGCCAGCAGTGAAGCCCTCGACTTATCTTACGCCTACGAGCAGTACTTC
CDR3 protein: CASSEALDLSYAYEQYF

D gene: -
J gene: TRBJ1-5
V gene: TRBV11-2
clone size: -
CDR3 DNA: TGTGCCAGCAGCCTACAGGGTTTCGGCAATCAGCCCCAGCATTTT
CDR3 protein: CASSLQGFGNQPQHF

D gene: TRBD1
J gene: TRBJ1-1
V gene: TRBV7-3
clone size: once
CDR3 DNA: TGTGCCAGCAGCCTAACGGACAGGGCTGAAGCTTTCTTT
CDR3 protein: CASSLTDRAEAFF

D gene: -
J gene: TRBJ2-7
V gene: TRBV18
clone size: -
CDR3 DNA: TGTGCCAGCTCAAGAGACTACGAGCAGTACTTC
CDR3 protein: CASSRDYEQYF

D gene: -
J gene: TRBJ1-5
V gene: TRBV6-1
clone size: -
CDR3 DNA: TGTGCCAGCAGGGAACAGGGAGGCCTCAGCAATCAGCCCCAGCATTTT
CDR3 protein: CASREQGGLSNQPQHF

D gene: TRBD1
J gene: TRBJ2-7
V gene: TRBV28
clone size: -
CDR3 DNA: TGTGCCAGCAGCCCGTTGGACAGGACTTTCTACGAGCAGTACTTC
CDR3 protein: CASSPLDRTFYEQYF

D gene: TRBD2
J gene: TRBJ2-3
V gene: TRBV28
clone size: -
CDR3 DNA: TGTGCCAGCAGCCGGACTAGCGTTACAGATACGCAGTATTTT
CDR3 protein: CASSRTSVTDTQYF

D gene: TRBD1
J gene: TRBJ2-3
V gene: TRBV9
clone size: -
CDR3 DNA: TGTGCCAGCAGCGTAGTAGGACAGGGCCTTATGGATACGCAGTATTTT
CDR3 protein: CASSVVGQGLMDTQYF

D gene: -
J gene: TRBJ2-5
V gene: TRBV5-4
clone size: -
CDR3 DNA: TGTGCCAGCAGCTTGGTGGCAGAGACCCAGTACTTC
CDR3 protein: CASSLVAETQYF

D gene: TRBD2
J gene: TRBJ2-2
V gene: TRBV5-1
clone size: -
CDR3 DNA: TGCGCCAGCAGCTTCCTAGCGGGGGCGAGATCTCCGACCCGAACACTCACCGGGGAGCTGTTTTTT
CDR3 protein: CASSFLAGARSPTRTLTGELFF

D gene: -
J gene: TRBJ2-2
V gene: TRBV6-4
clone size: -
CDR3 DNA: TGTGCCAGCAGTGAATTACTCGCCGGGGAGCTGTTTTTT
CDR3 protein: CASSELLAGELFF